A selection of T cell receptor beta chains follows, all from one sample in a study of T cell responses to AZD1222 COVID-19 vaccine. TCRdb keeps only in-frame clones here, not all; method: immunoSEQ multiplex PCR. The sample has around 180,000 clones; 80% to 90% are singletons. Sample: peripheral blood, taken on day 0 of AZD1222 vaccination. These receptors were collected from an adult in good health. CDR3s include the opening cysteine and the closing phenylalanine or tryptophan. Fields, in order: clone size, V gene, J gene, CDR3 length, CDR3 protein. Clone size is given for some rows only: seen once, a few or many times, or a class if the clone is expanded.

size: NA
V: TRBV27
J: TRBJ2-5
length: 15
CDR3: CASSLSNGGQETQYF

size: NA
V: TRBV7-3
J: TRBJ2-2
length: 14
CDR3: CASSFDREAGELFF

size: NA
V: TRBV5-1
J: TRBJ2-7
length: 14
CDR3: CASEPQTGTYEQYF

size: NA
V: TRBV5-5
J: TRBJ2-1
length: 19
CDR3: CASSLDLRSGGARRNEQFF

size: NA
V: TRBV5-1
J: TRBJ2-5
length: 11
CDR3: CASSLQETQYF

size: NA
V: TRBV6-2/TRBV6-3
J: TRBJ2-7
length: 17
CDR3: CASSYKTGRDPPYEQYF

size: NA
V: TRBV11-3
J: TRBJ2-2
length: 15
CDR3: CASSLIFTGTGELFF

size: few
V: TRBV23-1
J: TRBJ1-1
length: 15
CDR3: CASSQSHRVDTEAFF

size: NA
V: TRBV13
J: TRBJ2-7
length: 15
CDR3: CASSLGGRGADEQYF

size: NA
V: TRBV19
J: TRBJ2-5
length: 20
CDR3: CASSARGRGGVLAGRETQYF

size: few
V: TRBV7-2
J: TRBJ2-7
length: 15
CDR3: CASSLEAQGTREQYF